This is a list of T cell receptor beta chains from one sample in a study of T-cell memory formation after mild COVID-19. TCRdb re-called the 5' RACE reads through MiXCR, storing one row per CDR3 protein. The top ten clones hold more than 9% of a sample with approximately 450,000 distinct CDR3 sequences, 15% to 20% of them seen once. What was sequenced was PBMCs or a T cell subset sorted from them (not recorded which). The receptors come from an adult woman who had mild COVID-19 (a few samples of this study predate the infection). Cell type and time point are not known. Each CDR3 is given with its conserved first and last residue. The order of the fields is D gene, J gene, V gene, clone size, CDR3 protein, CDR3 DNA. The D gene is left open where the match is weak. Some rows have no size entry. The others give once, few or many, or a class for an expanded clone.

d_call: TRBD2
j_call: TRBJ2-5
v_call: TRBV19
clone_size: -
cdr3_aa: CASSIYGGDIQETQYF
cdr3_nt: TGTGCCAGTAGTATCTATGGGGGGGATATCCAAGAGACCCAGTACTTC

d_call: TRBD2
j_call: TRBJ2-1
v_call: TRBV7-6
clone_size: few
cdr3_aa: CASYELAGDYYEQFF
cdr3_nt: TGTGCCAGTTACGAGCTAGCGGGAGATTACTATGAGCAGTTCTTC

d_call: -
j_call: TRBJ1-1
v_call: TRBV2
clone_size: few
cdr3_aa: CASSEQRPSTEAFF
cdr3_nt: TGTGCCAGCAGTGAGCAGAGGCCGAGTACTGAAGCTTTCTTT

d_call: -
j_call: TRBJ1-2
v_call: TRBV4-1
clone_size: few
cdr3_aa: CASSHVGGSDGYTF
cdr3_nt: TGCGCCAGCAGCCATGTTGGAGGGTCGGATGGCTACACCTTC

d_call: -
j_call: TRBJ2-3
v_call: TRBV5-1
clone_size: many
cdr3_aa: CASSSNTPTDTQYF
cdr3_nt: TGCGCCAGCAGCTCTAACACCCCCACAGATACGCAGTATTTT

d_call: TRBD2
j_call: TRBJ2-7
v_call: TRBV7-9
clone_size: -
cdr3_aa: CASSFAGGPYEQYF
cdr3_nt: TGTGCCAGCAGCTTCGCGGGAGGTCCCTACGAGCAGTACTTC

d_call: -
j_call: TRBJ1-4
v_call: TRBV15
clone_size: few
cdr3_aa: CATSRGSGRLNEKLFF
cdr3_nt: TGTGCCACCAGCAGAGGTTCGGGACGGCTAAATGAAAAACTGTTTTTT

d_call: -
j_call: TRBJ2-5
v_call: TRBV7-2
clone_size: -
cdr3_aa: CASSRGGYSAETQYF
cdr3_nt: TGTGCCAGCAGCCGCGGTGGGTATTCAGCAGAGACCCAGTACTTC

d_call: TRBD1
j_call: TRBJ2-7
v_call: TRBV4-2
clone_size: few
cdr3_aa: CASSQADRGGYEQYF
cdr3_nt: TGTGCCAGCAGCCAAGCGGACAGGGGAGGGTACGAGCAGTACTTC

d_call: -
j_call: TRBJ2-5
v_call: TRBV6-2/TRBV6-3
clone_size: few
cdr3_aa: CASSRGPAQETQYF
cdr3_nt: TGTGCCAGCAGTCGTGGACCTGCTCAAGAGACCCAGTACTTC

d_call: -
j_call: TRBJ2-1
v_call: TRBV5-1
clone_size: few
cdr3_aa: CASSLVQRPLEQFF
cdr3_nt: TGCGCCAGCAGCTTGGTCCAGAGGCCCCTTGAGCAGTTCTTC

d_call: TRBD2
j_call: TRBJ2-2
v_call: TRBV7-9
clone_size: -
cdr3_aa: CASSSPGTSTTGELFF
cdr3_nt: TGTGCCAGCAGCTCCCCCGGGACTAGCACGACCGGGGAGCTGTTTTTT

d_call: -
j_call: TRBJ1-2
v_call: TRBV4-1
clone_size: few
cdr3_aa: CASSLQGENTYYGYTF
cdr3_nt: TGCGCCAGCAGCTTACAGGGAGAGAACACGTACTATGGCTACACCTTC

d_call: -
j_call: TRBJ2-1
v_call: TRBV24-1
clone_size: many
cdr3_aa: CATSGAPTNEQFF
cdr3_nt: TGTGCCACCAGTGGGGCGCCAACTAATGAGCAGTTCTTC

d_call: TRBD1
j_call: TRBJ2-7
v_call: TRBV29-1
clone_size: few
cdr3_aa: CSVEGLGQDYEQYF
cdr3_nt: TGCAGCGTTGAGGGCCTGGGACAGGACTACGAGCAGTACTTC

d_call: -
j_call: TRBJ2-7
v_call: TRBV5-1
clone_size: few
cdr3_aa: CASSLPSGDEQYF
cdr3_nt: TGCGCCAGCAGCTTGCCATCCGGGGACGAGCAGTACTTC

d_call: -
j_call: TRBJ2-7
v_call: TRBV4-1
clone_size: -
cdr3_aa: CASSQGGIGTYEQYF
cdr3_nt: TGCGCCAGCAGCCAAGGAGGTATCGGCACATACGAGCAGTACTTC

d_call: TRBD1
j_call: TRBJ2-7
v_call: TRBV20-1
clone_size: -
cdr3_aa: CSARDRQGSFGEQYF
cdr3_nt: TGCAGTGCTAGAGACCGACAGGGGTCTTTTGGGGAGCAGTACTTC

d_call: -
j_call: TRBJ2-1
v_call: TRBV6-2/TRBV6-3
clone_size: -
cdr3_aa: CASSYPSGREQFF
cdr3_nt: TGTGCCAGCAGTTACCCATCTGGTAGGGAGCAGTTCTTC

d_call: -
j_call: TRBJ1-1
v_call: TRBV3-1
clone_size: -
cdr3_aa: CASSQESTAFEAFF
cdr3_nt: TGTGCCAGCAGCCAAGAGTCGACCGCCTTTGAAGCTTTCTTT

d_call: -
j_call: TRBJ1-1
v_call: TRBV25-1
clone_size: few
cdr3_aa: CASSSWTEAFF
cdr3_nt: TGTGCCAGCAGTTCGTGGACTGAAGCTTTCTTT

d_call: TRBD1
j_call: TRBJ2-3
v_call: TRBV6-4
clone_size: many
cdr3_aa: CASSDSTGPDTQYF
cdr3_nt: TGTGCCAGCAGTGACTCGACAGGGCCAGATACGCAGTATTTT

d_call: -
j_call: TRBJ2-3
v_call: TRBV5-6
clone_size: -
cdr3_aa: CASSEAVTYTQYF
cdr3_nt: TGTGCCAGCAGCGAAGCTGTTACGTATACGCAGTATTTT

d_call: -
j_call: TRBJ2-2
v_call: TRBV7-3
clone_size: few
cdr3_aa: CASSSNGVNTGELFF
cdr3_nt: TGTGCCAGCAGCTCGAACGGAGTGAACACCGGGGAGCTGTTTTTT

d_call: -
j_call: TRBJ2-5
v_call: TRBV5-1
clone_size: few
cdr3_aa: CASSLAHSGTQYF
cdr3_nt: TGCGCCAGCAGCTTGGCCCATAGCGGGACCCAGTACTTC

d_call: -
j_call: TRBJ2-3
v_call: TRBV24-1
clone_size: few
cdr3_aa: CATSDPTGGSTDTQYF
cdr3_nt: TGTGCCACCAGTGATCCCACCGGGGGAAGCACAGATACGCAGTATTTT

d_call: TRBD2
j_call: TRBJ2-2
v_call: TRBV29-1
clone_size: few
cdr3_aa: CSVRLAGRTGELFF
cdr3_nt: TGCAGCGTGCGACTAGCGGGACGGACCGGGGAGCTGTTTTTT

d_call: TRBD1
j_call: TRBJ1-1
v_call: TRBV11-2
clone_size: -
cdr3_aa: CASSSGQGRSEAFF
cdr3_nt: TGTGCCAGCAGCTCTGGACAGGGGAGGTCTGAAGCTTTCTTT

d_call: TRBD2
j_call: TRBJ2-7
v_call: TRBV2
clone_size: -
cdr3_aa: CASGLSGSSYEQYF
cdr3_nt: TGTGCCAGCGGCTTAAGCGGGAGCTCCTACGAGCAGTACTTC

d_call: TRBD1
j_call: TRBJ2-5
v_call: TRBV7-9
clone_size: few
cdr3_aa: CASSSGQGAPETQYF
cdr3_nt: TGTGCCAGCAGCTCCGGACAGGGGGCCCCAGAGACCCAGTACTTC

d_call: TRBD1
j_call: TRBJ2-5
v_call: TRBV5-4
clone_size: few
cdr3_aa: CASTPDRARGETQYF
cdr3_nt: TGTGCCAGCACCCCGGACAGGGCAAGGGGAGAGACCCAGTACTTC

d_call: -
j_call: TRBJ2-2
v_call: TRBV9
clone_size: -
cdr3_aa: CASSHVDNGELFF
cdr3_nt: TGTGCCAGCAGCCACGTAGATAACGGGGAGCTGTTTTTT

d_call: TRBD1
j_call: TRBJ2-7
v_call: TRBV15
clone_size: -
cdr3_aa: CATSRAPTGAYEQYF
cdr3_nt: TGTGCCACCAGCAGAGCTCCCACAGGGGCCTACGAGCAGTACTTC

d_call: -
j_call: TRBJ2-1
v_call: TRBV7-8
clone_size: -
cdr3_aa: CASSRRLDLLHEQFF
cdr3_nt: TGTGCCAGCAGCCGAAGACTAGACCTCCTGCATGAGCAGTTCTTC

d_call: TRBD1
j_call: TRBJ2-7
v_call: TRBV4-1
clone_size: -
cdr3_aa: CASSQWGTGTAYEQYF
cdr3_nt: TGCGCCAGCAGCCAATGGGGGACAGGGACGGCCTACGAGCAGTACTTC

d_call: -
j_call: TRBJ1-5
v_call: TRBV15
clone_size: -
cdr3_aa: CATSREQSFSNQPQHF
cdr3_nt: TGTGCCACCAGCAGAGAACAGTCTTTTAGCAATCAGCCCCAGCATTTT

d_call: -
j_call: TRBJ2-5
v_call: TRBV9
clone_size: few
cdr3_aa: CASSAQGHGTQYF
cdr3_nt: TGTGCCAGCAGCGCTCAGGGGCACGGGACCCAGTACTTC

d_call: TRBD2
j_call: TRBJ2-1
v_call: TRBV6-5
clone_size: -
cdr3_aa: CASSYEGASGGEQFF
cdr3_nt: TGTGCCAGCAGTTATGAGGGAGCTAGCGGGGGTGAGCAGTTCTTC

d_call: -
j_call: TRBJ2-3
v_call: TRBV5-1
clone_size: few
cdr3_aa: CASSPDTNTDTDTQYF
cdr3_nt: TGCGCCAGCAGCCCTGACACCAATACGGACACAGATACGCAGTATTTT

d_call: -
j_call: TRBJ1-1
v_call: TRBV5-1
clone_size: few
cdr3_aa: CASSLEGRRAEAFF
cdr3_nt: TGCGCCAGCAGCTTGGAGGGGAGGAGGGCTGAAGCTTTCTTT

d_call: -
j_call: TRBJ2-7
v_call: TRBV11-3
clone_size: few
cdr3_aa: CASSPEGLSYEQYF
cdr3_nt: TGTGCCAGCAGCCCCGAGGGACTCTCCTACGAGCAGTACTTC

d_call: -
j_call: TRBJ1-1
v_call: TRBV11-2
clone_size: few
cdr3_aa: CASSRRDSGNTEAFF
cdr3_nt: TGTGCCAGCAGCCGCCGGGACTCGGGGAACACTGAAGCTTTCTTT

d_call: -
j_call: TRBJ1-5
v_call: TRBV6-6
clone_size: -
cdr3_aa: CASSPPGGAQHF
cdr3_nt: TGTGCCAGCAGTCCCCCAGGCGGGGCCCAGCATTTT

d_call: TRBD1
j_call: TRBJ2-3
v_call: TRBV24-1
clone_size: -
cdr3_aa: CATSEPGQSTDTQYF
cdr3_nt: TGTGCCACCAGTGAACCGGGACAGTCCACAGATACGCAGTATTTT

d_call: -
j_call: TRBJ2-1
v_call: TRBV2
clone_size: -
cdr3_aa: CASSGGDEQFF
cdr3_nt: TGTGCCAGCAGTGGTGGGGATGAGCAGTTCTTC

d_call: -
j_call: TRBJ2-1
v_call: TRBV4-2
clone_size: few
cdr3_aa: CASSQDYGPGEQFF
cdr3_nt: TGTGCCAGCAGCCAAGACTATGGGCCTGGCGAGCAGTTCTTC

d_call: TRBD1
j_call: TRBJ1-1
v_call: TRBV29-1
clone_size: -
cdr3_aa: CSATGAASRVTEAFF
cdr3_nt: TGCAGCGCCACAGGGGCGGCCTCGAGGGTCACTGAAGCTTTCTTT

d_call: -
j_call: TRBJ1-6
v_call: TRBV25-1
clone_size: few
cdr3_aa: CASSEWGIGSLHF
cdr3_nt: TGTGCCAGCAGTGAATGGGGCATCGGGTCCCTCCACTTT

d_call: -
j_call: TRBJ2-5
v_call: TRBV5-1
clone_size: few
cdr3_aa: CASSRTRVGEETQYF
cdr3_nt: TGCGCCAGCAGCCGAACTAGGGTGGGTGAGGAGACCCAGTACTTC

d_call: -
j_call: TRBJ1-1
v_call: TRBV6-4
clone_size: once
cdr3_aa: CASSAFGGRTEAFF
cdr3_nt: TGTGCCAGCAGTGCCTTCGGAGGTCGTACTGAAGCTTTCTTT

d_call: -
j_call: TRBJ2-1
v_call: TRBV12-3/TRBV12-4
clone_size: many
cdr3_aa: CASSMGTSNYNEQFF
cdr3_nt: TGTGCCAGCAGTATGGGGACTTCAAACTACAATGAGCAGTTCTTC

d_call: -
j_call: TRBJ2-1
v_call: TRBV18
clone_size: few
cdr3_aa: CASSPPFVGNHNEQFF
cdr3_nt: TGTGCCAGCTCACCACCGTTCGTGGGGAACCACAATGAGCAGTTCTTC

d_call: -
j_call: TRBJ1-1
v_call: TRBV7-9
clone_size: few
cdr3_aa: CASSQGFLTEAFF
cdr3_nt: TGTGCCAGCAGCCAGGGGTTTCTCACTGAAGCTTTCTTT

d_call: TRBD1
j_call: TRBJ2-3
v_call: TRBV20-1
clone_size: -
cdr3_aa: CSVNPRGQVDTQYF
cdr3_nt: TGCAGTGTAAATCCCAGGGGGCAAGTGGATACGCAGTATTTT

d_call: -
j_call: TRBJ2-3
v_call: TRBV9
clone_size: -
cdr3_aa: CASSVGRVTSTDTQYF
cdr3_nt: TGTGCCAGCAGCGTAGGAAGGGTCACTAGCACAGATACGCAGTATTTT

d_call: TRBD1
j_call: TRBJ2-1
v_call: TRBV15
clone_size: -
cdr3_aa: CATSRGGGFSYNEQFF
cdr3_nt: TGTGCCACCAGCAGAGGAGGGGGCTTCTCCTACAATGAGCAGTTCTTC

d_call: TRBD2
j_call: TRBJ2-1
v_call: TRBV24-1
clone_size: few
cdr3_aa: CATSDLTSGISQFF
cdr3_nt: TGTGCCACCAGTGACCTGACTAGCGGGATCAGTCAGTTCTTC

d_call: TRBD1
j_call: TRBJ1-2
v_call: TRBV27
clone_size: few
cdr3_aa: CASSYAGTGGYTF
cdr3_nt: TGTGCCAGCAGTTACGCCGGGACAGGGGGCTACACCTTC